Described below is a single T cell receptor beta chain sequence and its context. Its matching antigen is unknown. From the reads, TCRdb called clonotypes with MiXCR, one entry per CDR3 protein. There are approximately 730,000 distinct CDR3 sequences in the sample; around 31% occur only once, and about 18% lies in the top ten. These data originate in a study of T cell repertoires in cytomegalovirus infection. Study findings and constraints: Identification of carriers of CMV plus the relevant HLA was achieved through cumulative public TCR beta family frequency.

CDR3 size: 11 residues. CDR1 and CDR2 (germline): SEHNR, FQNEAQ (reference sequence). Deletions cut 7 bases from V and 3 bases from J, with 6 bases between. The sequencing here drew on cultured PBMCs, taken from culture after CMV antigen stimulation. The chain is built from TRBV7-9 and TRBJ1-1; D gene uncertain. This TCR was sampled from a human donor in good health (CMV status not recorded). Some clones in this sample may be carry-over from other donors' samples. CDR3 sequence reads: CASTLDTEAFF. CDR3 sequence (DNA): TGTGCCAGCACGCTTGACACTGAAGCTTTCTTT.